This T cell receptor beta chain emerged from a study of neurological immune-mediated disorders. Study-level points and caveats: Private repertoires in all groups were suggested by the absence of shared CDR3 amino acid sequences among expanded clones across subjects.

Germline assignment: CDR1 SEHNR and CDR2 FQNEAQ (reference sequence). The CDR3 length is 12 residues. The cDNA was synthesized by 5'RACE incorporating 10-nucleotide random UMIs. Over 160 million TCR-beta sequences from 15-18 subjects came out of each sequencing run. TCRdb called the 5' RACE reads again in MiXCR, with one record for every CDR3 protein. The sample includes about 120,000 distinct CDR3 sequences, about 3.4% seen only once; the top ten take 1% to 1.5%. 2 million unsorted PBMCs were stored in RNAlater at -80 °C before RNA extraction. Comment on this clonotype: Its antigen is unknown. A read error may produce the germline difference seen at one junction end.

This TCR came from a woman in her 30s with multiple sclerosis. The J gene is TRBJ1-2, the V gene TRBV7-9, with 7 bases identical to TRBD1. Sequenced input: PBMCs. The CDR3 nucleotides read TGTGACAGCAGTTCGACAGGGACCGGCTACACCTTC. Protein: CDSSSTGTGYTF.